This T cell receptor (beta chain) was observed in a study of cytomegalovirus exposure and HLA in healthy donors. Study information: Of all 400 or so donors who were genotyped, roughly 81% belonged to the Caucasian-associated ancestry cluster.

This PCR relied on a set of 60 Vbeta primers and 13 Jbeta primers. The data were produced by immunoSEQ multiplex PCR, yet TCRdb's version contains in-frame clones alone and is incomplete. The sample lists under 140,000 clones, around four fifths occurring once. J lost 7 bases, V lost 5 bases, and 10 bases had no gene match. The CDR3 length is 17 residues. Germline CDR1 is SEHNR and CDR2 is FQNEAQ (reference sequence). A remark on this clone: The antigen remains unidentified.

Overall study results and limits: Fewer N-insertions (relative to the roughly 660-donor mean) were reportedly seen in an Asian-associated ancestry cluster in a later analysis. A later look showed TCR association rates differing by HLA locus, highest for DRB1 and lowest for HLA-C.

Healthy bone marrow donors formed the donor group. The sequencing input was PBMCs. The chain joins TRBV7-9 to TRBJ2-1; 14 positions match TRBD2. The clonotype was recovered from a woman in her sixties or seventies in good health and CMV-seropositive. This CDR3 reads CASSPRLAGGRANEQFF. As DNA, the CDR3 is TGTGCCAGCAGCCCCAGACTAGCGGGAGGGCGGGCGAATGAGCAGTTCTTC.